These T cell receptor beta chains were read from a single sample in a study of blood T cell repertoires in COVID-19. Only in-frame clones appear in the TCRdb table, and some are missing; sequencing was by immunoSEQ multiplex PCR. The repertoire includes roughly 500,000 clones, around 85% of them detected once, and roughly 8% sits in the top ten. The sequenced sample was PBMCs or T cells enriched from blood (not recorded which). These receptors came from a woman aged 60 to 75 who had recovered from COVID-19. Each CDR3 is given with its conserved first and last residue. Each record gives: V gene, D gene, clone size, J gene, CDR3 DNA, CDR3 protein. D genes are given only for firm matches. Size is omitted from some rows. Given values are once, few, many or a class for expanded clones.

TRBV11-2	.	.	TRBJ1-5	TGTGCCAGCAGCTTCGGGAACGGCAATCAGCCCCAGCATTTT	CASSFGNGNQPQHF
TRBV5-1	.	.	TRBJ2-3	TGCGCCAGCACCCAAGGAGGGGCTGGGGATACGCAGTATTTT	CASTQGGAGDTQYF
TRBV28	TRBD1	.	TRBJ1-2	TGTGCCAGCAGTTTAAGTCTACAGGGGGCATTCTATGGCTACACCTTC	CASSLSLQGAFYGYTF
TRBV5-1	.	.	TRBJ1-2	TGCGCCAGCAGCTTGGAAGGGGGAACCGCCACTAAGTCTGGCTACACCTTC	CASSLEGGTATKSGYTF
TRBV27	.	.	TRBJ2-1	TGTGCCAGCAACCTGAAAGGGGACTCCTACAATGAGCAGTTCTTC	CASNLKGDSYNEQFF
TRBV7-8	TRBD2	.	TRBJ2-5	TGTGCCAGCAGCGTATTACCGGGACTAGGCTCGGAGACCCAGTACTTC	CASSVLPGLGSETQYF
TRBV12-3/TRBV12-4	TRBD2	.	TRBJ2-3	TGTGCCAGCCGCGGGGGGCCTGCAGATACGCAGTATTTT	CASRGGPADTQYF
TRBV2	TRBD2	.	TRBJ2-3	TGTGCCAGCAGTGAAGAGTTGACTAGCGGGGATACGCAGTATTTT	CASSEELTSGDTQYF
TRBV27	.	.	TRBJ1-6	TGTGCCAGCAGTTTAACAGGATTGTCCCTCCACTTT	CASSLTGLSLHF
TRBV7-9	.	.	TRBJ2-3	TGTGCCAGCAGCTTAGCGGGGGGTGAAGATACGCAGTATTTT	CASSLAGGEDTQYF
TRBV6-6	TRBD2	.	TRBJ2-2	TGTGCCAGCAGTTACCTTAGCGGGGGGTACACCGGGGAGCTGTTTTTT	CASSYLSGGYTGELFF
TRBV7-9	.	.	TRBJ1-3	TGTGCCAGCAGCCAATACACTGGAAACACCATATATTTT	CASSQYTGNTIYF
TRBV3-1/TRBV3-2	TRBD1	.	TRBJ2-7	TGTGCCAGCAAGTCAGGGGGATCCTACGAGCAGTACTTC	CASKSGGSYEQYF
TRBV4-2	TRBD1	.	TRBJ1-2	TGTGCCAGCAGCCCAGGGACAGGAGCTAACTATGGCTACACCTTC	CASSPGTGANYGYTF
TRBV4-1	.	.	TRBJ1-6	TGCGCCAGCAGCCAAGGTCCCGGGACGTCCGGAGGGGTACAGTGGTCACCCCTCCACTTT	CASSQGPGTSGGVQWSPLHF
TRBV10-3	.	.	TRBJ1-6	TGTGCCATCAGTGAGGGGCAGGGTAGTTCACCCCTCCACTTT	CAISEGQGSSPLHF
TRBV5-5	TRBD2	.	TRBJ2-5	TGTGCCAGCAGCTCCTGGGGGGTTAGCGGGGAAGAGACCCAGTACTTC	CASSSWGVSGEETQYF
TRBV2	TRBD1	.	TRBJ1-1	TGTGCCAGCAGTGAGTGGTTCGGGACAGGGGGCCCGAGCTTT	CASSEWFGTGGPSF
TRBV27	TRBD1	.	TRBJ1-1	TGTGCCAGCAGGAGGGGCACAGGGGCCGATGAAGCTTTCTTT	CASRRGTGADEAFF
TRBV24-1	TRBD2	.	TRBJ2-3	TGTGCCACCGGGGCTAGCGGGGGGGCCGGAGATACGCAGTATTTT	CATGASGGAGDTQYF
TRBV3-1/TRBV3-2	.	.	TRBJ1-1	TGTGCCAGCAGCCCTTCGACAGGATGGGTTCGAGGGATCGGAGCTTTCTTT	CASSPSTGWVRGIGAFF
TRBV6-5	TRBD1	.	TRBJ2-1	TGTGCCACTCGCCTTGGGACAGGCCTCTACAATGAGCAGTTCTTC	CATRLGTGLYNEQFF
TRBV11-2	.	once	TRBJ1-1	TGTGCCAGCAGCTTGGGGAGGACGGTGAACACTGAAGCTTTCTTT	CASSLGRTVNTEAFF
TRBV10-3	TRBD1	.	TRBJ1-5	TGTGCCATCGGGACAGAACGTCTTAATCAGCCCCAGCATTTT	CAIGTERLNQPQHF
TRBV6-4	.	once	TRBJ1-6	TGTGCCAGCAGTGACACACCAGGAATAGATAATTCACCCCTCCACTTT	CASSDTPGIDNSPLHF
TRBV12-5	.	.	TRBJ1-5	TGTGCTAGTGGTCCAGGGGTCTTCAATCAGCCCCAGCATTTT	CASGPGVFNQPQHF
TRBV6-5	TRBD2	.	TRBJ2-4	TGTGCCAGCAGCCCCGTGGGGGGGACGGACATTCAGTACTTC	CASSPVGGTDIQYF
TRBV10-2	TRBD2	.	TRBJ2-3	TGCGCCAGCGGTACTAGCGGGGGTCCAGATACGCAGTATTTT	CASGTSGGPDTQYF
TRBV24-1	TRBD2	once	TRBJ2-1	TGTGCCACCAGTGAGCCTAAGCGGGGGGGCCAGTTGTCCTACAATGAGCAGTTCTTC	CATSEPKRGGQLSYNEQFF
TRBV19	.	.	TRBJ2-7	TGTGCCAGTAGTCGGGAGGGGACAGGGTCCTCCTACGAGCAGTACTTC	CASSREGTGSSYEQYF
TRBV5-1	TRBD1	.	TRBJ2-1	TGCGCCAGCAGCTTGGACAGGGGGAATGAGCAGTTCTTC	CASSLDRGNEQFF
TRBV24-1	TRBD1	.	TRBJ2-3	TGTGCCACCAGTGACGCCTTTAGGGGGCTCACAGATACGCAGTATTTT	CATSDAFRGLTDTQYF
TRBV2	.	.	TRBJ1-4	TGTGCCAGCAAACAAGGGGCCACAGGGAATGAAAAACTGTTTTTT	CASKQGATGNEKLFF
TRBV28	.	.	TRBJ2-2	TGTGCCAGCAGTCGGGGCGGGGAGCTGTTTTTT	CASSRGGELFF
TRBV28	.	.	TRBJ1-2	TGTGCCAGCAATTATGGCGGGACGGACTATGGCTACACCTTC	CASNYGGTDYGYTF
TRBV18	.	.	TRBJ2-2	TGTGCCAGCTCATTCAGGGATAGGAACACCGGGGAGCTGTTTTTT	CASSFRDRNTGELFF
TRBV12-3/TRBV12-4	TRBD1	.	TRBJ1-1	TGTGCCAGCAGCTCCCGAGACAGGGTTCGAGCTTTCTTT	CASSSRDRVRAFF
TRBV5-1	TRBD1	.	TRBJ2-7	TGCGCCAGCAGCATTACCGGGACAGTTCCTTCCTACGAGCAGTACTTC	CASSITGTVPSYEQYF
TRBV24-1	TRBD2	.	TRBJ2-2	TGTGCCGCGAGGACTACCCTGGGGGGGAATGACGGGGAGCTGTTTTTT	CAARTTLGGNDGELFF
TRBV19	.	.	TRBJ1-5	TGTGCCAGTAGTAGTGCCGGCAGGGTCACCCCTAATAGCAATCAGCCCCAGCATTTT	CASSSAGRVTPNSNQPQHF
TRBV12-1	.	.	TRBJ2-1	TGTGCCAGCGGGTGGACTAGCGGGGGATACAATGAGCAGTTCTTC	CASGWTSGGYNEQFF
TRBV7-2	TRBD2	.	TRBJ2-3	TGTGCCAGCAGCTTATTGTCGGCGGGGGGGTCAAGCACAGATACGCAGTATTTT	CASSLLSAGGSSTDTQYF
TRBV5-1	TRBD2	.	TRBJ2-3	TGCGCCAGCAGCTTTCGCGGGGGTAGCACAGATACGCAGTATTTT	CASSFRGGSTDTQYF
TRBV19	TRBD1	.	TRBJ1-5	TGTGCCAGTAGTATAAGGGGGCATCAGCCCCAGCATTTT	CASSIRGHQPQHF
TRBV11-3	.	.	TRBJ2-7	TGTGCCAGCAGCTTAAGTCTAGGCCCCGGAAGAGCCTACGAGCAGTACTTC	CASSLSLGPGRAYEQYF
TRBV19	.	.	TRBJ1-2	TGTGCCAGTAGTCCCCCGGGAGTAGCTAACTATGGCTACACCTTC	CASSPPGVANYGYTF
TRBV5-1	TRBD1	.	TRBJ1-3	TGCGCCAGCAGCCTAGGGACAGTCAGCTCTGGAAACACCATATATTTT	CASSLGTVSSGNTIYF
TRBV13	TRBD2	.	TRBJ2-7	TGTGCCAGCAGCTTGCGGGGGGCAGGATCCGAGCAGTACTTC	CASSLRGAGSEQYF
TRBV7-9	.	.	TRBJ2-7	TGTGCCAGCAGCTTTGGGACACTTCCCTACGAGCAGTACTTC	CASSFGTLPYEQYF
TRBV27	.	.	TRBJ1-2	TGTGCCAGCAGAAAGGCGGATGGCTACACCTTC	CASRKADGYTF
TRBV27	.	.	TRBJ1-2	TGTGCCAGCAGTTTAGGAAAGGGAGCTTTGTATGGCTACACCTTC	CASSLGKGALYGYTF